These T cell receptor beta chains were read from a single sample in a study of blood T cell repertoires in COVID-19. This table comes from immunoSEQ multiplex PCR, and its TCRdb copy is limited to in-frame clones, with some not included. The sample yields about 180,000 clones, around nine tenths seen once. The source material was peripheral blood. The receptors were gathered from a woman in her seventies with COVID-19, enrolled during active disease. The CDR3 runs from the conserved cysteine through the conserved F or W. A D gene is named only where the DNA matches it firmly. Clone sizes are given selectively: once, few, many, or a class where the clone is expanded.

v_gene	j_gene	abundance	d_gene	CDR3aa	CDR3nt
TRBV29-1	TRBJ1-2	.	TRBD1	CSAFGQALGYTF	TGCAGCGCCTTCGGACAGGCCCTTGGCTACACCTTC
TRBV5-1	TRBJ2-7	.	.	CASSSNGGAGSEQYF	TGCGCCAGCAGCAGCAACGGGGGAGCCGGGAGCGAGCAGTACTTC
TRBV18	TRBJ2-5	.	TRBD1	CASSPQSPGQGRETQYF	TGTGCCAGCTCACCGCAGAGCCCGGGACAGGGAAGAGAGACCCAGTACTTC
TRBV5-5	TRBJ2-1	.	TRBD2	CASSLPGLAGGNEQFF	TGTGCCAGCAGCTTACCGGGACTAGCGGGAGGGAATGAGCAGTTCTTC
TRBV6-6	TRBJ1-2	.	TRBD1	CASSQGQGEGGYTF	TGTGCCAGCAGCCAAGGACAGGGGGAGGGTGGCTACACCTTC
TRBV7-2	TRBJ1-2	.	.	CASSSYNRNGYTF	TGTGCCAGCAGCTCCTATAACAGGAATGGCTACACCTTC
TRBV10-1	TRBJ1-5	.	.	CASSESHPRNSNQPQHF	TGCGCCAGCAGTGAGTCGCACCCCAGGAATAGCAATCAGCCCCAGCATTTT
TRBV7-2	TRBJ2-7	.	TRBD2	CASSSGGVTYEQYF	TGTGCCAGCAGCTCCGGGGGGGTTACCTACGAGCAGTACTTC
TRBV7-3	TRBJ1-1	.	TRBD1	CASSLTTGDRGTEAFF	TGTGCCAGCAGCTTAACGACAGGGGACCGGGGCACTGAAGCTTTCTTT
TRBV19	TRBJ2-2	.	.	CASSIDWAGRGTGELFF	TGTGCCAGTAGTATAGATTGGGCGGGAAGGGGCACCGGGGAGCTGTTTTTT
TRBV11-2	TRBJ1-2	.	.	CASSLVAGNYGYTF	TGTGCCAGCAGCTTAGTGGCAGGGAACTATGGCTACACCTTC
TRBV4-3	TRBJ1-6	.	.	CASSQVDKNLGDGSPLHF	TGCGCCAGCAGCCAAGTAGATAAAAACCTGGGCGACGGTTCACCCCTCCACTTT
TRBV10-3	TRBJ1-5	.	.	CAIKEGAGQPQHF	TGTGCCATCAAGGAGGGTGCCGGCCAGCCCCAGCATTTT
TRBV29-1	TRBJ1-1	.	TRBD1	CSVDSRGAFF	TGCAGCGTTGATTCCAGGGGGGCTTTCTTT
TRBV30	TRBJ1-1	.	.	CAWSVPVPRVRETNTEAFF	TGTGCCTGGAGTGTACCGGTCCCCAGGGTAAGGGAAACGAACACTGAAGCTTTCTTT
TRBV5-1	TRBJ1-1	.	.	CASSLSYSPEAFF	TGCGCCAGCAGCTTGTCTTACAGTCCTGAAGCTTTCTTT
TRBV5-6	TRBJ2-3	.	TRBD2	CASSLGLAGADTQYF	TGTGCCAGCAGCTTGGGACTAGCGGGAGCAGATACGCAGTATTTT
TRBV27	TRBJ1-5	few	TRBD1	CASSRTGTGGRQGHQPQHF	TGTGCCAGCAGTCGGACAGGGACAGGGGGCCGCCAAGGGCATCAGCCCCAGCATTTT
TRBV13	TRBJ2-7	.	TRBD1	CASSSFRDRGLDEQYF	TGTGCCAGCAGCTCATTCCGGGACAGGGGTTTAGATGAGCAGTACTTC
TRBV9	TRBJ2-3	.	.	CASSVWGGSTDTQYF	TGTGCCAGCAGCGTATGGGGAGGAAGCACAGATACGCAGTATTTT
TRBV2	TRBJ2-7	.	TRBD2	CASSGLAAIYEQYF	TGTGCCAGCAGTGGCCTAGCGGCGATCTACGAGCAGTACTTC
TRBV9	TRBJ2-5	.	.	CASSAGAGFGQETQYF	TGTGCCAGCAGCGCGGGTGCAGGGTTTGGCCAAGAGACCCAGTACTTC
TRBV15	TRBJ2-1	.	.	CATSRVKGRGNEQFF	TGTGCCACCAGCAGAGTAAAAGGACGGGGTAATGAGCAGTTCTTC
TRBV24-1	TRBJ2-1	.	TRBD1	CATSDRLGTGPYNEQFF	TGTGCCACCAGTGACCGACTCGGGACAGGTCCCTACAATGAGCAGTTCTTC
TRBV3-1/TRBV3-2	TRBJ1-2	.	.	CASSQDRSGTGYTF	TGTGCCAGCAGCCAAGATCGGTCGGGAACGGGCTACACCTTC
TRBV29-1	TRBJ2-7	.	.	CSGGSDYEQYF	TGCAGCGGGGGGTCAGATTACGAGCAGTACTTC
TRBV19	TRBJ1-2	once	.	CASSTRDLGYTF	TGTGCCAGTAGTACCCGGGACTTAGGCTACACCTTC
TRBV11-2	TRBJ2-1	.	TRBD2	CASSWAGGNNEQFF	TGTGCCAGCAGCTGGGCGGGAGGGAACAATGAGCAGTTCTTC
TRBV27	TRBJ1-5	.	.	CASSLSRGVNQPQHF	TGTGCCAGCAGTCTTTCAAGGGGTGTCAATCAGCCCCAGCATTTT
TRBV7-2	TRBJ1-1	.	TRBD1	CASSLRADRDSFF	TGTGCCAGCAGCTTACGGGCGGACAGGGATTCTTTCTTT
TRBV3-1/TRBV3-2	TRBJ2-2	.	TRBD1	CASARGPRFANTGELFF	TGTGCCAGTGCCAGGGGGCCCCGGTTCGCGAACACCGGGGAGCTGTTTTTT
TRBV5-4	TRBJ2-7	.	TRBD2	CASSLAPLAESYEQYF	TGTGCCAGCAGCTTGGCCCCTCTAGCGGAATCCTACGAGCAGTACTTC
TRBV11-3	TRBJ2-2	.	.	CASSLVTAGELFF	TGTGCCAGCAGCTTAGTAACAGCCGGGGAGCTGTTTTTT
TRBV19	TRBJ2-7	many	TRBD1	CASSTGTVSYEQYF	TGTGCCAGTAGTACCGGGACAGTTTCCTACGAGCAGTACTTC
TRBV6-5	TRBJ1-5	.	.	CASSYSSNQPQHF	TGTGCCAGCAGTTACAGTAGTAATCAGCCCCAGCATTTT
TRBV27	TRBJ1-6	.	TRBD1	CASSHDRDRGSPLHF	TGTGCCAGCAGTCATGACCGGGACAGGGGTTCACCCCTCCACTTT
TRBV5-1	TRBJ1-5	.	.	CASSLGTPNQPQHF	TGCGCCAGCAGCTTGGGGACACCTAATCAGCCCCAGCATTTT
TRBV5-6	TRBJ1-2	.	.	CASSLGPGRNYGYTF	TGTGCCAGCAGCTTGGGACCCGGGAGAAACTATGGCTACACCTTC
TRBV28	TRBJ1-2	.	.	CASSSTVDSFYGYTF	TGTGCCAGCAGTTCAACCGTGGACAGCTTCTATGGCTACACCTTC
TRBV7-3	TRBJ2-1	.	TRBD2	CASSFTSGLGNEQFF	TGTGCCAGCAGCTTCACTAGCGGGTTAGGGAATGAGCAGTTCTTC
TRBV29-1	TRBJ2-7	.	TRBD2	CSVGTSGNEQYF	TGCAGCGTCGGGACTAGCGGGAACGAGCAGTACTTC
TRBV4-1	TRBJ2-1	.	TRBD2	CASSQAWPSGSSYNEQFF	TGCGCCAGCAGCCAAGCATGGCCTAGCGGGAGCTCCTACAATGAGCAGTTCTTC
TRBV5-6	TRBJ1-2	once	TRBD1	CASSPLGQGGLSYGYTF	TGTGCCAGCAGCCCTCTCGGACAGGGCGGTTTATCCTATGGCTACACCTTC